This record concerns one TCR beta chain sequence. Antigen unknown. TCRdb ran MiXCR on the 5' RACE reads and lists one entry per CDR3 protein. Altogether hundreds of thousands of distinct CDR3 sequences are present, 20% being singletons, with the ten largest covering around 14%. V lost 0 bases to trimming and J lost 8 bases, with 9 bases between them. The CDR3 runs to 14 residues. The germline V gene has CDR1 SGDLS and CDR2 YYNGEE. The data derive from a study of CD8 T cells in ankylosing spondylitis. Notes on the study in general: Some of the motif variants had earlier been found in reactive arthritis patients' fluid and blood. Clones linked to the disease showed a CD8+ phenotype. They occurred at relatively low frequencies in peripheral blood. Reports say disease-linked clones showed up significantly more in matched ankylosing spondylitis synovial fluid.

The source is a male donor with ankylosing spondylitis or in good health (not recorded which). The sample consisted of blood, either unsorted or a sorted T cell fraction (not recorded which). The chain uses TRBV9 and TRBJ1-6, with D possibly matching TRBD1 (6 bases). This CDR3 reads CASSVDRVDSPLHF. The CDR3 DNA reads as TGTGCCAGCAGCGTAGACAGGGTGGATTCACCCCTCCACTTT.